This TCR beta chain is from a study of blood T cell repertoires in COVID-19. Study summary: T cells, B-cell-depleted T cells, or PBMCs supplied cDNA or gDNA.

Clones were read by immunoSEQ multiplex PCR, and TCRdb kept only the in-frame ones, dropping some. Of some 300,000 clones listed, approximately 84% are singletons. The participants were between about 18 and 90 years old and came from 20 to 30 US areas. This clonotype originated in a man aged 30 to 45 who had recovered from COVID-19. Material: PBMCs or T cells enriched from blood (not recorded which).

CDR3 residues: CASSLALTGPQETQYF. In DNA, the CDR3 is TGTGCCAGCAGCTTAGCGTTGACAGGGCCCCAAGAGACCCAGTACTTC. The J gene is TRBJ2-5, the V gene TRBV7-2; 7 nucleotides agree with TRBD1. The germline CDR1 and CDR2 sequences are SGHTA and FQGNSA. V was clipped by 0 bases and J by 1 base; unmatched bases: 5. CDR3 size: 16 residues.